Below, one T cell receptor beta chain is given with its context. The target of this receptor is not known. Base qualities are missing; no much larger clone stands one base away. Patients with autoimmune disease history or receiving systemic immunosuppression were excluded from the trial. Peripheral blood for TCR sequencing was collected from all dose cohorts at baseline, on cycle 4 day 1, and on cycle 7 day 1. Samples came from an open-label, multicenter, first-in-human phase I dose-escalation trial of ivuxolimab. The trial enrolled adults with locally advanced or metastatic head and neck squamous cell, hepatocellular, melanoma or renal cell carcinoma. CD4+ and CD8+ T cells were sorted separately from peripheral blood before TCR sequencing. This sample stems from a study of OX40 agonist ivuxolimab in advanced cancers. About the full investigation: Ivuxolimab was an agonistic, fully human IgG2 monoclonal antibody directed against OX40 (CD134), a costimulatory receptor. Of the roughly 52 dose-escalation patients, hepatocellular carcinoma was present in approximately 20, melanoma in around 15, renal cell carcinoma in 9 and head and neck cancer in 9. Partial responses occurred in three dose-escalation patients, of whom one had hepatocellular carcinoma and two had cutaneous melanoma. The purpose of peripheral TCRbeta sequencing was to test whether ivuxolimab changed TCR sequence diversity and led to clonal T-cell expansion. The paper reports the monotherapy dose-escalation portion (N of about 54 patients) of the phase I ivuxolimab trial. Patients were allowed to have had prior anti-PD-1, anti-PD-L1 or anti-CTLA-4 therapy, and 40% of the dose-escalation patients had previously received checkpoint inhibitors. The dose-escalation cohort was approximately 83% male with a mean age of approximately 60 years, ranging from roughly 23 to 90. Intravenous ivuxolimab was administered to patients every 2 weeks at six dose levels: 0.01, 0.1, 0.3, 1.5, 3 and 10 mg/kg.

Genomic DNA was extracted from sorted cells for sequencing of the TCRbeta CDR3 region. The immunoSEQ Assay was used for sequencing of TCRbeta CDR3 regions. Imported from immuneACCESS, the table was reduced by TCRdb to in-frame sequences with V and J called. These copies leave out some clones; in studies compared against another copy, an unresolved V gene accounts for under half, and the cause of the remainder is not known. This sample is represented by tens of thousands of clones; roughly 84% of them were singletons. The ten most abundant clones make up approximately 20% of the sample. On the study overall, not on this receptor specifically: Low levels of normalized T-cell clonal expansion were also seen in some nonresponding patients. In the 0.1-3.0 mg/kg groups, partial responders were among the patients with the lowest normalized peripheral clonal expansion, particularly in CD8+ T cells. At doses of 0.1 to 3.0 mg/kg, clonal expansion of both CD4+ and CD8+ T cells in blood was seen between baseline and week 6. After ivuxolimab, more expanded clones were found on average in CD8+ T cells than in CD4+ T cells. Antigen specificity was not determined for the clonally expanded peripheral T cells.

V was cut back by 3 bases and J by 8 bases, leaving a gap of 7 bases between them. From the cysteine up to the phenylalanine, the CDR3 has a length of 11 residues. The entry retains the CDR3 DNA only, 33 bases that are in frame from base 1. The germline V gene sets CDR1 to SGHVS and CDR2 to FNYEAQ. The clonotype originates from an adult with an advanced solid tumor such as melanoma, head and neck, liver or kidney cancer. The sample in question was CD4+ or CD8+ T cells sorted from blood, obtained in a trial of the OX40 agonist ivuxolimab. The rearrangement joined TRBV7-6 to TRBJ1-2; TRBD1 is perhaps the D gene, given 5 matching bases. The CDR3 corresponds to CASSLGRGYTF. Here is the DNA: TGTGCCAGCAGCTTGGGGCGAGGCTACACCTTC.